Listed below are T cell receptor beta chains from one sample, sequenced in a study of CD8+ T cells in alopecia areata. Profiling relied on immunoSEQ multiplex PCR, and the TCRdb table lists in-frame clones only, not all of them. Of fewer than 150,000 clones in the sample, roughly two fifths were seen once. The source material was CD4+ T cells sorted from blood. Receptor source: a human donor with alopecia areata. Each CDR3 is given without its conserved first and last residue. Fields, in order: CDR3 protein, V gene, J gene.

ASSSGTLQY	TRBV6-5	TRBJ2-3
ASSPSGSHTTGELF	TRBV27	TRBJ2-2
ASSRGLAGPYEQY	TRBV7-9	TRBJ2-7
ASSFRASQETQY	TRBV27	TRBJ2-5
ASSQGTSGGSHEQF	TRBV4-1	TRBJ2-1
ASSKNSGGRGTDTQY	TRBV7-3	TRBJ2-3
AWSLQGILGEPQH	TRBV30	TRBJ1-5
AWNFLITGELF	TRBV30	TRBJ2-2
SAYRGEQF	TRBV29-1	TRBJ2-1
ASSFRAYTDTQY	TRBV11-2	TRBJ2-3
ASSVAGSIGELF	TRBV9	TRBJ2-2
SVANRLYTYEQY	TRBV29-1	TRBJ2-7
SVLGGYTEAF	TRBV29-1	TRBJ1-1
SVAVSNYEQY	TRBV29-1	TRBJ2-7
ASGEKERPGGTGELF	TRBV23-1	TRBJ2-2
ASSWGQGSAEAF	TRBV5-1	TRBJ1-1
ASSRQGPPYEQY	TRBV27	TRBJ2-7
SVRGQLAEAF	TRBV29-1	TRBJ1-1
ASSYGQGASNEQF	TRBV5-1	TRBJ2-1
ASSSSPVADTQY	TRBV27	TRBJ2-3
AWSVRVTIPYEQY	TRBV30	TRBJ2-7
ASSPWTSGRARDTGELF	TRBV7-2	TRBJ2-2
ASSSSQKFQETQY	TRBV5-4	TRBJ2-5
ASSLLAGVPNEQF	TRBV7-2	TRBJ2-1
ASSQDGDEQY	TRBV4-1	TRBJ2-7
AWSVQSGRTDTQY	TRBV30	TRBJ2-3
ASSSTRGIDYGYT	TRBV6-5	TRBJ1-2
ASSQELGRGWEQY	TRBV4-3	TRBJ2-7
SVEGVSGISTDTQY	TRBV29-1	TRBJ2-3
ASSTYRGKEHEQY	TRBV27	TRBJ2-7
SVGPATDTQY	TRBV29-1	TRBJ2-3
ASSYTPNTEAF	TRBV28	TRBJ1-1
ASSQDDRTSGANVLT	TRBV14	TRBJ2-6